These 30 T cell receptor beta chains were sequenced from one sample in a study of blood T cell repertoires in COVID-19. The data were produced by immunoSEQ multiplex PCR, yet TCRdb's version contains in-frame clones alone and is incomplete. The repertoire has about 130,000 clones, roughly 92% of them found once; the top ten carry 2.1%. The sample comprised peripheral blood. Receptors originate from a man in his forties or fifties with COVID-19, enrolled during active disease.

The genes are TRBV3-1 (or the pseudogene TRBV3-2) and TRBJ2-3; 7 nucleotides line up with TRBD1. Trimming at V came to 4 bases and at J to 0 bases, leaving 4 bases not matched to a gene. The germline V gene encodes CDR1 LGHDT and CDR2 YNNKEL (reference sequence). The CDR3 has 15 residues. This CDR3 is CASSRLQGSTDTQYF. The DNA for the CDR3 is TGTGCCAGCAGCCGCTTACAGGGGAGCACAGATACGCAGTATTTT.

The chain links TRBV28 to TRBJ2-7; a possible D gene is TRBD2 (6 bases). The CDR3 is 15 amino acids. Germline V gives CDR1 MDHEN, CDR2 SYDVKM. The V end lost 5 bases, the J end lost 6 bases, and 20 bases lay between the germline ends. CDR3 protein: CASSPPGLLQSEQYF. The DNA for the CDR3 is TGTGCCAGCAGTCCTCCGGGACTCCTCCAGTCCGAGCAGTACTTC.

V is TRBV10-3 and J is TRBJ2-1, with D possibly TRBD1 on 6 matching bases. From germline, CDR1 is ENHRY and CDR2 SYGVKD. The CDR3 has 14 residues. Trimming removed 9 bases from V and 0 bases from J, with 12 bases in between. The CDR3 region is CAIAWDTSYNEQFF. In nucleotides, the CDR3 is TGTGCCATTGCATGGGACACCTCCTACAATGAGCAGTTCTTC.

This rearrangement joins TRBV10-2 to TRBJ2-4, with a weak D call TRBD2 (7 bases). CDR3 length: 15 amino acids. V was cut by 6 bases and J by 8 bases, with 20 bases left in between. Per germline, CDR1 WSHSY and CDR2 SAAADI. This CDR3 is CASRPSGEGGDIQYF. CDR3 in DNA: TGCGCCAGCAGACCGTCAGGGGAGGGAGGGGACATTCAGTACTTC.

The genes are TRBV11-2 and TRBJ2-5; D is undetermined. This CDR3 region has 14 residues. CDR1 and CDR2 from the germline V gene are SGHAT and FQNNGV. V lost 5 bases and J 1 base, leaving 11 bases between the germline ends. The CDR3 is CASSPNTAQETQYF. CDR3 bases: TGTGCCAGCAGCCCCAATACAGCCCAAGAGACCCAGTACTTC.

V gene TRBV28 combines with J gene TRBJ1-2; D is uncertain. Per germline, CDR1 MDHEN and CDR2 SYDVKM. The CDR3 has 13 amino acids. Trimming shortened V by 5 bases and J by 4 bases, and 11 bases separated the two germline ends. The CDR3 coding sequence is TGTGCCAGCAGTACCGCAGGCCTCTATGGCTACACCTTC. It specifies CASSTAGLYGYTF.

The rearrangement uses TRBV5-4 and TRBJ2-1; a weak D match, TRBD1 (6 bases). Germline CDR1 and CDR2: SGHNT and YYREEE (reference sequence). This CDR3 contains 13 residues. Trimming stripped 4 bases from V and 4 bases from J, with 9 bases between. In DNA, the CDR3 is TGTGCCAGCAGCAGGGACACTTACAATGAGCAGTTCTTC. Amino acids: CASSRDTYNEQFF.

This chain's CDR3 is CASSSRSGRADTQYF. The CDR3 coding sequence is TGTGCCAGCAGTTCCCGAAGCGGGAGGGCGGATACGCAGTATTTT. This chain joins TRBV6-2 or TRBV6-3 and TRBJ2-3; TRBD2 matches at 10 bases. Trimming cost V 4 bases and J 6 bases; bases outside gene matches: 7. Germline V gives CDR1 MNHEY, CDR2 SVGEGT. The CDR3 is 15 amino acids.

V is TRBV6-1 and J is TRBJ2-3; TRBD2 aligns across 8 bases. Germline CDR1 MNHNS, CDR2 SASEGT. The CDR3 contains 17 residues. Unmatched junction bases numbered 9, after V lost 4 bases and J lost 0 bases. DNA of the CDR3: TGTGCCAGCAGTGCGCTAGCGGGCATCACTAGCACAGATACGCAGTATTTT. Protein: CASSALAGITSTDTQYF.

The gene calls are TRBV11-2 and TRBJ2-3, with D unclear. Germline V gene lookup returns CDR1 SGHAT and CDR2 FQNNGV. CDR3 size: 13 residues. Trimming pared 0 bases from V and 3 bases from J, leaving 4 bases between. CDR3 nucleotides: TGTGCCAGCAGCTTAGATCTGACAGATACGCAGTATTTT. Residues: CASSLDLTDTQYF.

The CDR3 loop is CASSTTSGSSNEQFF. CDR3 DNA sequence: TGTGCCAGCAGTACTACTAGCGGGAGTTCCAATGAGCAGTTCTTC. This chain uses TRBV9 with TRBJ2-1; 11 nucleotides align to TRBD2. CDR1 SGDLS and CDR2 YYNGEE come from the germline V gene. The J segment lost 6 bases and the V segment lost 5 bases, leaving 7 bases of the junction unmatched. The CDR3 contains 15 residues.

V is TRBV5-4 and J is TRBJ2-2; TRBD1 is a possible D gene (6 bases). V lost 2 bases and J 4 bases, leaving 12 bases between the germline ends. This CDR3 region has 15 residues. CDR1 and CDR2 (germline): SGHNT, YYREEE (reference sequence). The CDR3, as DNA: TGTGCCAGCAGCTTTTCCACAGGGAGCACCGGGGAGCTGTTTTTT. This codes for CASSFSTGSTGELFF.

The sample holds one count of this clone. V is TRBV14 and J is TRBJ2-1; TRBD2 matches at 10 bases. Germline-derived CDR1 and CDR2 are SGHDN and FVKESK. The CDR3 covers 13 residues. Germline trimming cut 1 base from V and 14 bases from J; bases unmatched to any gene: 5. This CDR3 reads CASSQVLTSGKFF. The CDR3 DNA sequence: TGTGCCAGCAGCCAAGTCTTAACTAGCGGGAAGTTCTTC.

The chain links TRBV6-2 or TRBV6-3 to TRBJ2-1; D remains unclear. Trimming took 2 bases from V and 5 from J, leaving 7 bases between them. Per germline, CDR1 MNHEY and CDR2 SVGEGT. The CDR3 has 13 residues. The CDR3 reads CASSYGPNNEQFF. The CDR3 bases are TGTGCCAGCAGTTACGGGCCCAACAATGAGCAGTTCTTC.

This clone was seen a single time. The chain employs TRBV10-3 and TRBJ1-6; 9 positions agree with TRBD1. This CDR3 is 13 amino acids long. Losses at the gene ends were 8 bases for V and 10 bases for J; bases not matched to a gene: 6. CDR1 and CDR2 from the germline V gene are ENHRY and SYGVKD. CDR3 DNA: TGTGCCATCTCTCGGACAGGGGAATCACCCCTCCACTTT. Translating gives CAISRTGESPLHF.

This rearrangement joins TRBV18 to TRBJ2-3; possibly TRBD2 for D (6 bases). Germline V gives CDR1 KGHSH, CDR2 LQKENI. V was clipped by 2 bases and J by 0 bases, with 15 bases between them. The CDR3 loop spans 17 amino acids. CDR3 protein: CASSPIGGTYSTDTQYF. The DNA for the CDR3 is TGTGCCAGCTCACCAATCGGGGGAACCTATAGCACAGATACGCAGTATTTT.

The rearrangement joins TRBV9 to TRBJ2-3; the D gene is possibly TRBD2 (5 bases). Trimming left V 3 bases short and J 2 bases short, with 16 bases between. The germline V gene has CDR1 SGDLS and CDR2 YYNGEE. The CDR3 has 16 amino acids. Here the CDR3 DNA reads TGTGCCAGCAGCGCCCGGACTGGAGGAGTCACAGATACGCAGTATTTT. It codes for CASSARTGGVTDTQYF. Variable domain in full (rest from reference TRBV9 and TRBJ2-3): DSGVTQTPKHLITATGQRVTLRCSPRSGDLSVYWYQQSLDQGLQFLIQYYNGEERAKGNILERFSAQQFPDLHSELNLSSLELGDSALYFCASSARTGGVTDTQYFGPGTRLTVL.

The V call is TRBV9, the J call TRBJ2-1; D possibly corresponds to TRBD1 (6 bases). This CDR3 region has 16 residues. Germline lookup yields CDR1 SGDLS and CDR2 YYNGEE. V was pared by 3 bases and J by 0 bases, with 13 bases between. The CDR3 spells CASSGPGTRSYNEQFF. For the CDR3, the DNA is TGTGCCAGCAGCGGCCCCGGGACACGCTCCTACAATGAGCAGTTCTTC.

The rearrangement joins TRBV5-4 to TRBJ2-2; D is undetermined. In germline, CDR1 is SGHNT, CDR2 YYREEE (reference sequence). The CDR3 loop spans 16 amino acids. V lost 2 bases and J 5 bases, leaving 16 bases between the germline ends. CDR3 residues: CASSLGPGGSTGELFF. CDR3 DNA sequence: TGTGCCAGCAGCTTAGGCCCGGGTGGGTCAACCGGGGAGCTGTTTTTT.

This sequence joins TRBV2 and TRBJ2-2; 9 bases fit TRBD1. The CDR3 extends over 14 amino acids. Trimming took 9 bases from V and 0 from J; bases not matched to a gene: 2. CDR1 is SNHLY and CDR2 is FYNNEI in the germline V gene. The CDR3 nucleotides read TGTGCCAGAGGGACAGGGTCGAACACCGGGGAGCTGTTTTTT. This encodes CARGTGSNTGELFF.

This clone has a single count. V and J are TRBV6-1 and TRBJ2-4; D perhaps matches TRBD2 (5 bases). V lost 0 bases and J lost 3, with 18 bases in between. Germline V gene data show CDR1 as MNHNS and CDR2 as SASEGT. CDR3 length: 18 residues. DNA for the CDR3: TGTGCCAGCAGTGAAGCTGTAAGGTCGGGGATCAGCAAAAACATTCAGTACTTC. Protein product: CASSEAVRSGISKNIQYF.

Here the CDR3 reads CASSRGTAGNTIYF. In DNA form, the CDR3 reads TGTGCCAGCAGCCGAGGGACAGCTGGAAACACCATATATTTT. The genes are TRBV11-2 and TRBJ1-3, with 7 bases lining up with TRBD1. V trimming: 5 bases; J trimming: 2 bases; junction bases outside the gene matches: 3. The germline gives CDR1 SGHAT, CDR2 FQNNGV. This CDR3 is built from 14 residues.

The rearrangement joins TRBV5-1 to TRBJ2-2; D call uncertain. V was cut by 0 bases and J by 6 bases, with 15 bases left in between. CDR3 size: 16 residues. The germline V gene encodes CDR1 SGHRS and CDR2 YFSETQ. The CDR3 nucleotides are TGCGCCAGCAGCTTGGCTATTCGAGCTGGGCCCGGGGAGCTGTTTTTT. Protein product: CASSLAIRAGPGELFF.

V and J are TRBV12-3 or TRBV12-4 and TRBJ1-2, with D perhaps matching TRBD1 (6 bases). This CDR3 is built from 13 residues. V lost 5 bases to trimming and J lost 7 bases, with 14 bases between them. CDR3 sequence: CASSIIQGSGYTF. CDR3 coding DNA: TGTGCCAGCAGTATAATACAGGGCAGTGGCTACACCTTC.

The J gene is TRBJ2-2, the V gene TRBV19, with a possible D match to TRBD1 (8 bases). With 3 bases removed from V and 4 bases from J, the gap between germline ends came to 15 bases. The CDR3 length is 16 residues. Germline V gives CDR1 LNHDA, CDR2 SQIVND (reference sequence). The CDR3 DNA follows: TGTGCCAGTAGTATCCGGACAGGGAGGGGCACCGGGGAGCTGTTTTTT. This gives the protein CASSIRTGRGTGELFF.

This chain's CDR3 is CASSDNPRDSPNTGELFF. The CDR3 DNA sequence: TGTGCCAGCAGCGACAACCCCCGGGACAGCCCGAACACCGGGGAGCTGTTTTTT. The chain carries TRBV9 and TRBJ2-2; 7 positions agree with TRBD1. Looked up from germline, CDR1 is SGDLS and CDR2 is YYNGEE. The CDR3 length is 18 residues. J lost 0 bases, V lost 3 bases, and 11 bases had no gene match.

V gene TRBV10-3 combines with J gene TRBJ2-1, with TRBD2 matching 10 bases. With 8 bases clipped from V and 8 bases from J, the junction kept 6 bases outside the gene matches. Germline V gene lookup returns CDR1 ENHRY and CDR2 SYGVKD. This CDR3 region has 13 residues. The CDR3 DNA reads as TGTGCCATCCAGCGGGAGGGCCAATATGAGCAGTTCTTC. Translated: CAIQREGQYEQFF.

The J gene is TRBJ2-2, the V gene TRBV9, with D possibly being TRBD2 (5 bases). V was cut by 0 bases and J by 5 bases, with 11 bases left in between. The CDR3 contains 15 residues. Germline CDR1 reads SGDLS; CDR2 reads YYNGEE. The CDR3 DNA sequence: TGTGCCAGCAGCGTAGCGGGGTCGGGAACCGGGGAGCTGTTTTTT. It codes for CASSVAGSGTGELFF.

The gene calls are TRBV29-1 and TRBJ1-5; no firm D call. The CDR3 totals 12 residues. Per germline, CDR1 SQVTM and CDR2 ANQGSEA. The CDR3 DNA follows: TGCAGTGCCAGGATGGGCAATCAGCCCCAGCATTTT. This encodes CSARMGNQPQHF.

The V gene is TRBV6-5, the J gene TRBJ2-5; a possible D gene is TRBD2 (5 bases). CDR3 size: 13 residues. Germline loops: CDR1 MNHEY, CDR2 SVGAGI. Trimming took off 8 bases at V and 4 bases at J, with 14 bases between the two ends. The CDR3 region is CASRRGGGETQYF. CDR3 nucleotides: TGTGCCAGCCGCAGAGGAGGCGGAGAGACCCAGTACTTC.